One sample yielded the 11 T cell receptor beta chains listed below, sequenced in a study of blood T cell repertoires in COVID-19. Repertoires were generated with immunoSEQ multiplex PCR, while TCRdb's copy carries only in-frame clones and drops some. The sample carries about 170,000 clones, over 65% recorded once. Sequencing was carried out using peripheral blood. The receptors derive from a woman older than 75 with acute or convalescent COVID-19.

This clone was counted a few times. This chain connects TRBV5-1 to TRBJ1-4; D is unresolved. The CDR3 totals 16 residues. V was clipped by 4 bases and J by 7 bases, with 20 bases between them. CDR1 and CDR2 from the germline V gene are SGHRS and YFSETQ. The CDR3 loop reads CASSRLDSGASEKLFF. Written as DNA, the CDR3 is TGCGCCAGCAGCCGCCTCGACTCCGGCGCAAGTGAAAAACTGTTTTTT.

This clone was recorded a few times. The chain couples TRBV6-5 to TRBJ2-3; TRBD1 might be the D (7 bases). The CDR3 is made up of 14 amino acids. The germline V gene encodes CDR1 MNHEY and CDR2 SVGAGI. V was cut by 7 bases and J by 6 bases, with 17 bases left in between. CDR3 nucleotides: TGTGCCAGCAAAGGTGGCAGGGGGGATGATACGCAGTATTTT. Translated: CASKGGRGDDTQYF.

V usage is TRBV11-2 and J usage is TRBJ2-5; 7 bases align to TRBD1. This CDR3 has 14 amino acids. V shed 4 bases, J shed 7 bases, and the junction held 9 bases outside the gene matches. Germline V gene sequence: CDR1 SGHAT, CDR2 FQNNGV. CDR3 bases: TGTGCCAGCAGCTACGGGACAGTGCCAGGGACCCAGTACTTC. Translation gives CASSYGTVPGTQYF.

In DNA, the CDR3 is TGTGCCAGCAGGATAGGACAGGGAGGACAAGATACGCAGTATTTT. As protein: CASRIGQGGQDTQYF. The rearrangement links TRBV6-5 to TRBJ2-3, with TRBD1 matching 8 bases. CDR3 length: 15 residues. Germline CDR1 reads MNHEY; CDR2 reads SVGAGI. Trimming at V came to 6 bases and at J to 5 bases, leaving 10 bases not matched to a gene.

The chain combines TRBV19 with TRBJ2-2; TRBD2 matches 14 bases. Germline CDR1 is LNHDA and CDR2 is SQIVND (reference sequence). This CDR3 has 15 amino acids. V was clipped by 10 bases and J by 6 bases; unmatched bases: 7. The CDR3, as DNA: TGTGCCACTAATCAGGGACTAGCGGGAGCCGGGGAGCTGTTTTTT. Protein sequence: CATNQGLAGAGELFF.

The chain employs TRBV14 and TRBJ2-1; D may be TRBD1 (5 bases). Germline V CDR1 and CDR2: SGHDN, FVKESK. This CDR3 has 14 residues. The V end was cut by 1 base, the J end by 4 bases, with 8 bases between. CDR3 sequence (DNA): TGTGCCAGCAGCCAAGGAAGGGGTTACAATGAGCAGTTCTTC. As protein: CASSQGRGYNEQFF.

V usage is TRBV6-2 or TRBV6-3 and J usage is TRBJ2-1; D is ambiguous. V was cut by 6 bases and J by 0 bases, with 6 bases left in between. This CDR3 has 13 residues. Per the germline V gene, CDR1 is MNHEY and CDR2 is SVGEGT. The CDR3, as DNA: TGTGCCAGCAGCCGTCTCTCCTACAATGAGCAGTTCTTC. Amino acids: CASSRLSYNEQFF.

V is TRBV28 and J is TRBJ1-6, with D perhaps matching TRBD1 (6 bases). Deletions cut 4 bases from V and 10 bases from J, with 8 bases between. The CDR3 has 12 residues. Germline V gene sequence: CDR1 MDHEN, CDR2 SYDVKM. The CDR3 protein is CASSWTASPLHF. DNA of the CDR3: TGTGCCAGCAGTTGGACAGCCTCACCCCTCCACTTT.

This rearrangement joins TRBV18 to TRBJ2-1; TRBD2 matches 8 bases. The length of the CDR3 is 15 residues. In germline, CDR1 is KGHSH, CDR2 LQKENI. Losses at the gene ends were 6 bases for V and 3 bases for J; bases not matched to a gene: 7. The DNA of the CDR3 is TGTGCCAGCTCTCTAGCGGGTCCGGACTACAATGAGCAGTTCTTC. The encoded protein is CASSLAGPDYNEQFF.

The chain has TRBV4-2 and TRBJ2-3, with TRBD2 as a possible D gene (6 bases). The CDR3 length is 15 residues. From germline, CDR1 is LGHNA and CDR2 YNFKEQ. The germline V and J ends were trimmed by 0 bases and 4 bases, with 11 bases remaining between them. The CDR3: CASSQDGRGSDTQYF. The CDR3, as DNA: TGTGCCAGCAGCCAAGACGGGCGGGGTTCAGATACGCAGTATTTT.

The CDR3 sequence: CASSLMGLASQETQYF. Here the CDR3 DNA reads TGTGCCAGCAGTTTAATGGGACTAGCGAGCCAAGAGACCCAGTACTTC. The chain carries TRBV27 and TRBJ2-5, with TRBD2 matching over 10 bases. With V trimmed by 2 bases and J by 1 base, 4 bases remained unmatched. Per the germline V gene, CDR1 is MNHEY and CDR2 is SMNVEV (reference sequence). This CDR3 has 16 amino acids.